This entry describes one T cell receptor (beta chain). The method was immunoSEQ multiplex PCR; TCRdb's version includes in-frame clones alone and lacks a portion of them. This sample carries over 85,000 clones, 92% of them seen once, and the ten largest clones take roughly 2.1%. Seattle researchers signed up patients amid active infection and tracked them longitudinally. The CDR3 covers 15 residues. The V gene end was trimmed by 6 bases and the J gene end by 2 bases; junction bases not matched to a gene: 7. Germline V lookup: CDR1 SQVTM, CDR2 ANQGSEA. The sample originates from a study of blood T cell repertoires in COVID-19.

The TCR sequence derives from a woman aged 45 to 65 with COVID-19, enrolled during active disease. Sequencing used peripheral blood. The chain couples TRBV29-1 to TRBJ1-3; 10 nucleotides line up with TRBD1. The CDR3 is CSVGVGQGAGNTIYF. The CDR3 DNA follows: TGCAGCGTCGGGGTAGGACAGGGGGCTGGAAACACCATATATTTT.